These 32 T cell receptor beta chains were sequenced from one sample in a study of identical twins (dated by TCRdb to the mid-2010s). Library preparation employed 5' RACE. The listed sequencing device is Illumina HiSeq 2000. TCRdb's own reprocessing of the public reads used fastp at Q25 and MiXCR and kept productive beta chains. Each record represents a unique CDR3 protein, reported with the most common genes and DNA among its rows. Across this sample there are 450,000 or so distinct CDR3 sequences, with roughly 13% seen only once. Of the sample, approximately 1% is held by the ten largest clones. This sample was also put to use in a study of yellow fever vaccine responses in identical twins.

The specimen sequenced was CD4+ T cells sorted from blood. The receptors stem from a woman aged 18-29 years in good health.

The chain carries TRBV10-3 and TRBJ2-2; possibly TRBD2 for D (5 bases). CDR1 and CDR2 from the germline V gene are ENHRY and SYGVKD. V was trimmed by 7 bases and J by 7 bases, leaving 16 bases between them. This CDR3 has 14 residues. CDR3 sequence: CAITDGVPGGELFF. The CDR3 DNA sequence: TGTGCCATCACGGACGGGGTCCCTGGCGGGGAGCTGTTTTTT.

This clonotype was found many times. The chain is built from TRBV15 and TRBJ2-1, with no clear D. Trimming removed 2 bases at V and 7 bases at J, with 6 bases between. Germline V gene lookup returns CDR1 LNHNV and CDR2 YYDKDF (reference sequence). This CDR3 spans 12 amino acids. CDR3 sequence: CATSRSENEQFF. The CDR3 bases are TGTGCCACCAGCAGATCGGAGAATGAGCAGTTCTTC.

This chain uses TRBV7-2 with TRBJ2-6, with D hard to call. Germline CDR1 reads SGHTA; CDR2 reads FQGNSA. V lost 1 base and J 1 base, leaving 8 bases between the germline ends. The CDR3 loop spans 16 amino acids. The CDR3 coding sequence is TGTGCCAGCAGCTTAGTTTCCAGATCTGGGGCCAACGTCCTGACTTTC. Its translation is CASSLVSRSGANVLTF.

This clonotype was counted between two and nine times. The CDR3 DNA is TGTGCCAGCAGCTCCCGGGACCACTATGGCTACACCTTC. It encodes CASSSRDHYGYTF. The gene calls are TRBV7-2 and TRBJ1-2, with TRBD1 as a possible D gene (5 bases). Per the germline V gene, CDR1 is SGHTA and CDR2 is FQGNSA. The germline V and J ends were trimmed by 4 bases and 3 bases, with 9 bases remaining between them. This CDR3 spans 13 amino acids.

This clonotype was recorded a few times. The CDR3 region is CASSLNRGSETQYF. In nucleotides, the CDR3 is TGCGCCAGCAGCCTAAACAGGGGTTCAGAGACCCAGTACTTC. The gene calls are TRBV5-1 and TRBJ2-5, with 7 bases lining up with TRBD1. Germline-derived CDR1 and CDR2 are SGHRS and YFSETQ. The CDR3 runs 14 residues. J lost 4 bases, V lost 4 bases, and 7 bases had no gene match.

The rearrangement joins TRBV6-2 or TRBV6-3 to TRBJ2-1, with 11 positions matching TRBD1. The CDR3 consists of 15 residues. Germline V CDR1 and CDR2: MNHEY, SVGEGT. V shed 8 bases, J shed 6 bases, and the junction held 9 bases outside the gene matches. The CDR3 here is CASGSHGTGGNEQFF. In nucleotides, the CDR3 is TGTGCCAGCGGGTCCCATGGGACAGGGGGCAATGAGCAGTTCTTC.

This clonotype was found a few times. The CDR3 region is CASSLSRHYEQYF. DNA for the CDR3: TGTGCCAGCAGTCTTTCAAGACACTACGAGCAGTACTTC. The V gene is TRBV6-1, the J gene TRBJ2-7; no reliable D call. The CDR3 spans 13 residues. Germline V gene data show CDR1 as MNHNS and CDR2 as SASEGT. Trimming left V 5 bases short and J 3 bases short, with 11 bases between.

This clonotype was observed at least ten times. The rearrangement joins TRBV12-3 or TRBV12-4 to TRBJ1-3; no reliable D call. This CDR3 is 16 amino acids long. V lost 3 bases and J lost 3, with 15 bases in between. The CDR3 protein is CASSFSGFSDGNTIYF. The CDR3 DNA is TGTGCCAGCAGTTTCAGCGGGTTCTCTGATGGAAACACCATATATTTT.

This chain joins TRBV5-1 and TRBJ2-5, with 8 positions matching TRBD1. Germline CDR1 SGHRS, CDR2 YFSETQ. V was clipped by 4 bases and J by 0 bases; unmatched bases: 8. The CDR3 is made up of 16 amino acids. CDR3 bases: TGCGCCAGCAGCCGAGGGACAGGACCTAACCAAGAGACCCAGTACTTC. Amino acids: CASSRGTGPNQETQYF. The full variable domain, rest sourced from reference TRBV5-1 and TRBJ2-5, is KAGVTQTPRYLIKTRGQQVTLSCSPISGHRSVSWYQQTPGQGLQFLFEYFSETQRNKGNFPGRFSGRQFSNSRSEMNVSTLELGDSALYLCASSRGTGPNQETQYFGPGTRLLVL.

This clonotype was found a few times. The J gene is TRBJ2-3, the V gene TRBV5-8; 12 bases align to TRBD2. In germline, CDR1 is SGHTS, CDR2 YDEGEE. With 4 bases clipped from V and 3 bases from J, the junction kept 9 bases outside the gene matches. This CDR3 is 17 amino acids long. The CDR3 loop is CASSLGASGRATDTQYF. CDR3 DNA sequence: TGTGCCAGCAGCCTTGGGGCTAGCGGGAGGGCGACAGATACGCAGTATTTT.

This clonotype was seen only a few times. The genes are TRBV29-1 and TRBJ1-5; D is unclear. There are 12 residues in the CDR3. Germline V lookup: CDR1 SQVTM, CDR2 ANQGSEA. Between the trimmed V and J ends, which lost 4 bases and 1 base, there was a span of 5 bases. CDR3 nucleotides: TGCAGCGTTGGACTGAGCAATCAGCCCCAGCATTTT. Its translation: CSVGLSNQPQHF.

This chain connects TRBV28 to TRBJ2-5; D may be TRBD2 (6 bases). The CDR3 loop spans 16 amino acids. V was shortened by 2 bases and J by 3 bases, with 16 bases between the two germline ends. The germline CDR1 and CDR2 sequences are MDHEN and SYDVKM. The CDR3 is CASSLRRGRTKETQYF. CDR3 bases: TGTGCCAGCAGTTTACGACGGGGCCGGACTAAAGAGACCCAGTACTTC.

The rearrangement uses TRBV27 and TRBJ2-3; D is unresolved. CDR3 length equals 13 residues. Looked up from germline, CDR1 is MNHEY and CDR2 is SMNVEV (reference sequence). Trimming left V 4 bases short and J 5 bases short, with 10 bases between. The CDR3 nucleotides are TGTGCCAGCAGTTCCACTTATATAGATACGCAGTATTTT. It yields the protein CASSSTYIDTQYF.

The V call is TRBV7-2, the J call TRBJ2-7; a possible D gene is TRBD2 (6 bases). Per the germline V gene, CDR1 is SGHTA and CDR2 is FQGNSA. The CDR3 is 16 amino acids. V lost 0 bases, J lost 0 bases, and 12 bases lay in between. The CDR3 DNA reads as TGTGCCAGCAGCTTAGCGGGAGGAGCGGGCTCCTACGAGCAGTACTTC. Its translation: CASSLAGGAGSYEQYF.

This clonotype was observed a few times. This chain connects TRBV6-2 or TRBV6-3 to TRBJ2-1, with TRBD2 matching over 14 bases. V was pared by 3 bases and J by 4 bases, with 5 bases of the junction left unmatched. This CDR3 has 17 amino acids. Per the germline V gene, CDR1 is MNHEY and CDR2 is SVGEGT. CDR3 in DNA: TGTGCCAGCAGTTATGGGACTAGCGGGAGTGGGTACAATGAGCAGTTCTTC. Protein sequence: CASSYGTSGSGYNEQFF.

The chain has TRBV11-1 and TRBJ2-1; D gene uncertain. Germline V lookup: CDR1 SGHAT, CDR2 FQDESV (reference sequence). V gave up 1 base and J gave up 2 bases, with 9 bases separating them. The CDR3 totals 15 residues. The CDR3 sequence is CASSLGQETYNEQFF. The CDR3 bases are TGTGCCAGCAGCTTAGGGCAGGAGACCTACAATGAGCAGTTCTTC. Looking up the rest from reference TRBV11-1 and TRBJ2-1 gives the full variable domain: EAEVAQSPRYKITEKSQAVAFWCDPISGHATLYWYRQILGQGPELLVQFQDESVVDDSQLPKDRFSAERLKGVDSTLKIQPAELGDSAMYLCASSLGQETYNEQFFGPGTRLTVL.

The V and J genes are TRBV12-3 or TRBV12-4 and TRBJ2-3; D remains unclear. CDR3 length: 14 residues. The V gene lost 9 bases and the J gene lost 2 bases, with 15 bases spanning the gap. CDR3 nucleotide sequence: TGTGCCAGTGATTCGGGTCGATTCACAGATACGCAGTATTTT. It translates to CASDSGRFTDTQYF.

This clonotype has more than one count but fewer than ten. The V gene is TRBV27, the J gene TRBJ1-5, with D maybe TRBD1 (5 bases). The V end was cut by 6 bases, the J end by 2 bases, with 20 bases between. The germline V gene has CDR1 MNHEY and CDR2 SMNVEV (reference sequence). This CDR3 spans 17 amino acids. CDR3 region: CASSPWTLSSRNQPQHF. The CDR3 DNA reads TGTGCCAGCAGCCCCTGGACACTTTCTAGCCGCAATCAGCCCCAGCATTTT.

In its sample, this clonotype was seen a few times. The chain links TRBV7-2 to TRBJ2-1; 8 bases are shared with TRBD2. V was pared by 5 bases and J by 5 bases, with 8 bases of the junction left unmatched. This CDR3 is 15 amino acids long. From germline, CDR1 is SGHTA and CDR2 FQGNSA. The CDR3 is CASSPSGRPDNEQFF. The CDR3, as DNA: TGTGCCAGCAGCCCTAGCGGGCGGCCAGACAATGAGCAGTTCTTC.

The chain combines TRBV2 with TRBJ2-3; no clear D gene. Trimming pared 4 bases from V and 0 bases from J, leaving 11 bases between. This CDR3 contains 15 residues. The germline V gene has CDR1 SNHLY and CDR2 FYNNEI. This chain's CDR3 is CASSVGQLSTDTQYF. CDR3 nucleotide sequence: TGTGCCAGCAGTGTCGGGCAGCTGAGCACAGATACGCAGTATTTT.

The rearrangement uses TRBV20-1 and TRBJ2-7; 7 bases fit TRBD1. In germline, CDR1 is DFQATT, CDR2 SNEGSKA (reference sequence). The V and J ends lost 6 bases and 0 bases, in that order; junction bases with no gene match: 5. The CDR3 totals 13 residues. The CDR3 region is CSAPGQISYEQYF. In DNA form, the CDR3 reads TGCAGTGCGCCGGGACAGATCTCCTACGAGCAGTACTTC.

This clonotype has just a few counts. This chain joins TRBV29-1 and TRBJ2-5; 7 nucleotides line up with TRBD1. V lost 3 bases to trimming and J lost 5 bases; unmatched junction nucleotides: 9. This CDR3 is built from 14 residues. The germline gives CDR1 SQVTM, CDR2 ANQGSEA. As DNA, the CDR3 is TGCAGCGTTGATGGGGGCGACAGGGTGGAGACCCAGTACTTC. Amino acid sequence: CSVDGGDRVETQYF.

This clonotype was seen only a few times. This chain links TRBV4-1 with TRBJ2-7; no reliable D call. This CDR3 region has 15 residues. V lost 3 bases, J lost 3 bases, and 15 bases lay in between. Germline V gives CDR1 MGHRA, CDR2 YSYEKL. CDR3 region: CASSQGSESRYEQYF. CDR3 DNA sequence: TGCGCCAGCAGCCAGGGGTCAGAATCCCGCTACGAGCAGTACTTC.

The chain carries TRBV29-1 and TRBJ2-7; TRBD2 aligns across 7 bases. This CDR3 comprises 11 residues. CDR1 and CDR2 from the germline V gene are SQVTM and ANQGSEA. V was clipped by 8 bases and J by 6 bases; unmatched bases: 7. CDR3: CSSERGGEQYF. CDR3 coding DNA: TGCAGCTCCGAGCGGGGTGGCGAGCAGTACTTC.

This clonotype turned up a few times. This chain links TRBV7-2 with TRBJ2-1, with D unclear. The CDR3 has 13 amino acids. V was pared by 1 base and J by 5 bases, with 6 bases between. CDR1 SGHTA and CDR2 FQGNSA come from the germline V gene. CDR3 in amino acids: CASSLVQHNEQFF. CDR3 sequence (DNA): TGTGCCAGCAGCTTAGTACAGCACAATGAGCAGTTCTTC.

This clonotype was counted a single time. The chain has TRBV7-3 and TRBJ2-7; 10 nucleotides agree with TRBD1. Germline V lookup: CDR1 SGHTA, CDR2 FQGTGA. The CDR3 spans 16 residues. Trimming cost V 4 bases and J 3 bases; bases outside gene matches: 9. The chain's CDR3 is CASSSRSGTGVYEQYF. CDR3 bases: TGTGCCAGCAGCTCCCGATCCGGGACAGGGGTCTACGAGCAGTACTTC.

CDR3 sequence reads: CASSQNTANTGELFF. CDR3 in DNA: TGCGCCAGCAGCCAAAATACCGCGAACACCGGGGAGCTGTTTTTT. The chain recombines TRBV4-3 with TRBJ2-2; D is unclear. This CDR3 region has 15 residues. V dropped 2 bases and J dropped 0 bases, with 7 bases sitting between them. CDR1 is LGHNA, CDR2 YSLEER, per germline.

V is TRBV6-4 and J is TRBJ2-2; no definite D call. V was clipped by 4 bases and J by 6 bases, with 9 bases between them. CDR1 is MRHNA and CDR2 is SNTAGT in the germline V gene. The CDR3 contains 13 residues. The chain's CDR3 is CASSGVVSGELFF. Here the CDR3 DNA reads TGTGCCAGCAGTGGTGTGGTTTCCGGGGAGCTGTTTTTT.

This CDR3 is CASSYSRDTVTYEQYF. The CDR3, as DNA: TGTGCCAGCAGTTACTCTCGGGACACCGTAACCTACGAGCAGTACTTC. The chain uses TRBV6-5 and TRBJ2-7; a possible D gene is TRBD1 (6 bases). The CDR3 consists of 16 residues. The germline gives CDR1 MNHEY, CDR2 SVGAGI. V was clipped by 0 bases and J by 2 bases, with 14 bases between them.

This clonotype was counted between two and nine times. The V gene is TRBV5-1, the J gene TRBJ2-7; TRBD1 or TRBD2 may be the D gene (6 bases each). The CDR3 consists of 15 residues. The germline CDR1 and CDR2 sequences are SGHRS and YFSETQ. The V end lost 5 bases, the J end lost 5 bases, and 20 bases lay between the germline ends. The CDR3 sequence is CASSLRAGGSNEQYF. The CDR3, as DNA: TGCGCCAGCAGTCTCCGTGCCGGGGGCTCTAACGAGCAGTACTTC.

The V gene is TRBV6-5, the J gene TRBJ2-3; 8 nucleotides agree with TRBD1. The length of the CDR3 is 16 residues. The V gene end was trimmed by 2 bases and the J gene end by 4 bases; junction bases not matched to a gene: 8. The V gene's germline CDR1 is MNHEY and CDR2 SVGAGI. CDR3 residues: CASSYDDRGGADTQYF. Written as DNA, the CDR3 is TGTGCCAGCAGTTACGACGACAGGGGCGGCGCAGATACGCAGTATTTT.

The chain couples TRBV28 to TRBJ2-1, with 9 bases aligning to TRBD2. Trimming cost V 7 bases and J 7 bases; bases outside gene matches: 8. CDR1 and CDR2 (germline): MDHEN, SYDVKM. The CDR3 is 14 residues long. The CDR3 protein is CASIGSGSRNEQFF. In DNA, the CDR3 is TGTGCCAGCATCGGTAGCGGGAGTCGGAATGAGCAGTTCTTC.